One sample yielded the 18 T cell receptor beta chains listed below, sequenced in a study of early T cells in non-severe SARS-CoV-2 infection. TCRdb reprocessed the 5' RACE reads with MiXCR, giving one entry per CDR3 protein. The sample carries roughly 61,000 distinct CDR3 sequences, about 13% recorded once. This material consisted of whole blood, taken at baseline. The receptors shown here come from an adult who was a healthcare worker with PCR-confirmed SARS-CoV-2 infection or an uninfected control (not recorded which).

This clonotype has more than one count but fewer than ten. The gene calls are TRBV2 and TRBJ2-3, with TRBD2 matching over 10 bases. The CDR3 extends over 12 amino acids. Germline V gene sequence: CDR1 SNHLY, CDR2 FYNNEI. V lost 6 bases and J lost 12; bases outside the gene matches: 6. For the CDR3, the DNA is TGTGCCAGCAGGAGGGGGACTAGCGCCCAGTATTTT. Translation: CASRRGTSAQYF.

This clonotype was seen more than once but under ten times. The genes are TRBV12-3 or TRBV12-4 and TRBJ2-1, with a weak D call TRBD1 (7 bases). Trimming removed 7 bases at V and 2 bases at J, with 15 bases between. The length of the CDR3 is 15 residues. DNA for the CDR3: TGTGCCAGCATCGCAGGGGGGATAGCCTACAATGAGCAGTTCTTC. This sequence encodes CASIAGGIAYNEQFF.

This clonotype was seen a handful of times. V and J are TRBV19 and TRBJ2-7; no firm D call. Germline values: CDR1 LNHDA, CDR2 SQIVND (reference sequence). V was shortened by 3 bases and J by 0 bases, with 9 bases between the two germline ends. The CDR3 has 14 amino acids. The CDR3 nucleotides are TGTGCCAGTAGTATGTGGTCGGCCTCCTACGAGCAGTACTTC. Amino acid sequence: CASSMWSASYEQYF. The whole variable domain, filled in from reference TRBV19 and TRBJ2-7, reads DGGITQSPKYLFRKEGQNVTLSCEQNLNHDAMYWYRQDPGQGLRLIYYSQIVNDFQKGDIAEGYSVSREKKESFPLTVTSAQKNPTAFYLCASSMWSASYEQYFGPGTRLTVT.

Many counts were recorded for this clonotype. The chain joins TRBV7-2 to TRBJ2-3; TRBD2 aligns across 9 bases. With V trimmed by 4 bases and J by 4 bases, 12 bases remained unmatched. Per germline, CDR1 SGHTA and CDR2 FQGNSA. The CDR3 runs to 17 residues. The DNA of the CDR3 is TGTGCCAGCAGCTCAAGGGCCTTAGCGGGAGCCGCAGATACGCAGTATTTT. Translated, it gives CASSSRALAGAADTQYF.

This clonotype has a handful of counts. The chain is built from TRBV13 and TRBJ2-5; weak D call: TRBD1 (6 bases). With 5 bases removed from V and 9 bases from J, the gap between germline ends came to 25 bases. The CDR3 runs to 16 residues. Looked up from germline, CDR1 is PRHDT and CDR2 is FYEKMQ (reference sequence). CDR3 amino acids: CASSIQPGHSSAAQYF. CDR3 sequence (DNA): TGTGCCAGCAGCATCCAACCGGGACACTCATCGGCGGCCCAGTACTTC.

This clonotype has just a few counts. The V call is TRBV5-1, the J call TRBJ1-1; D is unresolved. V was trimmed by 4 bases and J by 0 bases, leaving 7 bases between them. Germline lookup yields CDR1 SGHRS and CDR2 YFSETQ. The CDR3 contains 13 residues. CDR3 nucleotides: TGCGCCAGCAGCCTGGTAATGAACACTGAAGCTTTCTTT. Its translation: CASSLVMNTEAFF.

This clonotype was picked up a small number of times. The CDR3 here is CASSSTGGPSETQYF. DNA of the CDR3: TGTGCCAGCAGTTCCACGGGGGGGCCGTCGGAGACCCAGTACTTC. This chain connects TRBV6-5 to TRBJ2-5; 8 nucleotides align to TRBD2. The CDR3 loop spans 15 amino acids. The ends lost 4 bases at V and 5 bases at J; junction bases unmatched: 9. Germline assignment: CDR1 MNHEY and CDR2 SVGAGI.

This clonotype has just a few counts. The V call is TRBV7-8, the J call TRBJ1-2, with D possibly TRBD1 on 6 matching bases. CDR1 and CDR2 (germline): SGHVS, FQNEAQ. Between the trimmed V and J ends, which lost 3 bases and 2 bases, there was a span of 16 bases. The CDR3 spans 16 residues. The CDR3 bases are TGTGCCAGCAGCTTTTGGGACATAGGATCGAACTATGGCTACACCTTC. It specifies CASSFWDIGSNYGYTF.

This clonotype was seen a few times. In nucleotides, the CDR3 is TGTGCCAGCAGCTTAAGCGCAGGGGGGGACACTGAAGCTTTCTTT. Translating it yields CASSLSAGGDTEAFF. The V call is TRBV7-3, the J call TRBJ1-1; TRBD1 aligns across 7 bases. This CDR3 is built from 15 residues. Unmatched junction bases numbered 5, after V lost 1 base and J lost 3 bases. Germline lookup yields CDR1 SGHTA and CDR2 FQGTGA.

This clonotype was recorded a few times. The chain uses TRBV21-1 and TRBJ2-7; TRBD1 was called by the table and not checked on the DNA. TRBV21-1 is flagged as a pseudogene. There are 17 residues in the CDR3. The CDR3 coding sequence is TGTGCCAGCAGCGCCCGAACCTCGGACAGGGCCTCCTACGAGCAGTACTTC. Translating gives CASSARTSDRASYEQYF.

This clonotype occurred a few times. This chain joins TRBV7-2 and TRBJ2-1, with 10 bases that match TRBD2. Germline V lookup: CDR1 SGHTA, CDR2 FQGNSA. The CDR3 loop spans 15 amino acids. J lost 2 bases, V lost 5 bases, and 3 bases had no gene match. The CDR3 region is CASSQLAGAYNEQFF. In DNA, the CDR3 is TGTGCCAGCAGCCAGCTAGCGGGGGCCTACAATGAGCAGTTCTTC. Based on the CDR3 plus reference TRBV7-2 and TRBJ2-1, the full variable domain is GAGVSQSPSNKVTEKGKDVELRCDPISGHTALYWYRQSLGQGLEFLIYFQGNSAPDKSGLPSDRFSAERTGGSVSTLTIQRTQQEDSAVYLCASSQLAGAYNEQFFGPGTRLTVL.

This clonotype was picked up one time. CDR3 sequence: CASSDNGTPNNEQFF. The CDR3 DNA follows: TGCGCCAGCAGCGACAACGGGACACCTAACAATGAGCAGTTCTTC. V gene TRBV10-1 combines with J gene TRBJ2-1; tentatively, D is TRBD1 (6 bases). The CDR3 contains 15 residues. CDR1 and CDR2 from the germline V gene are WNHNN and SYGVQD (reference sequence). V lost 6 bases to trimming and J lost 5 bases, with 17 bases between them.

This clonotype has at least ten counts. In DNA, the CDR3 is TGTGCCACCAGGGACAGGGGCGATGAGCAGTTCTTC. This encodes CATRDRGDEQFF. V and J are TRBV24-1 and TRBJ2-1, with 9 bases that match TRBD1. Germline V gene data show CDR1 as KGHDR and CDR2 as SFDVKD. The ends lost 7 bases at V and 8 bases at J; junction bases unmatched: 2. The CDR3 sequence is 12 residues long.

V is TRBV7-2 and J is TRBJ2-7, with D perhaps matching TRBD1 (6 bases). CDR3 length: 15 amino acids. Per the germline V gene, CDR1 is SGHTA and CDR2 is FQGNSA. Between the trimmed V and J ends, which lost 3 bases and 2 bases, there was a span of 14 bases. CDR3 coding DNA: TGTGCCAGCAGCTTCATCTCTACAGGGACCTACGAGCAGTACTTC. Its protein is CASSFISTGTYEQYF.

This clonotype was counted only a few times. The rearrangement links TRBV7-3 to TRBJ2-4; tentative D call: TRBD2 (6 bases). This CDR3 region has 13 residues. Trimming removed 4 bases from V and 5 bases from J, with 9 bases in between. Germline CDR1 reads SGHTA; CDR2 reads FQGTGA. CDR3 sequence (DNA): TGTGCCAGCAGCTCGGGAGCTGAAAACATTCAGTACTTC. This codes for CASSSGAENIQYF. Full variable domain (missing parts from reference TRBV7-3 and TRBJ2-4): GAGVSQTPSNKVTEKGKYVELRCDPISGHTALYWYRQSLGQGPEFLIYFQGTGAADDSGLPNDRFFAVRPEGSVSTLKIQRTERGDSAVYLCASSSGAENIQYFGAGTRLSVL.

This clonotype was detected ten times or more. The chain joins TRBV29-1 to TRBJ2-1, with 7 bases aligning to TRBD1. Trimming cost V 6 bases and J 4 bases; bases outside gene matches: 9. Germline-derived CDR1 and CDR2 are SQVTM and ANQGSEA. The CDR3 loop spans 14 amino acids. The CDR3 sequence is CSVGNRGSYNEQFF. In DNA, the CDR3 is TGCAGCGTGGGAAACAGGGGTTCGTACAATGAGCAGTTCTTC.

This clonotype was seen only a few times. The rearrangement links TRBV20-1 to TRBJ2-3, with TRBD2 matching over 7 bases. Per the germline V gene, CDR1 is DFQATT and CDR2 is SNEGSKA (reference sequence). V was pared by 4 bases and J by 0 bases, with 7 bases of the junction left unmatched. The CDR3 consists of 15 residues. The CDR3 DNA reads TGCAGTGCTACCCCAAGACTAGCTAGCACAGATACGCAGTATTTT. It codes for CSATPRLASTDTQYF.

This chain uses TRBV12-3 or TRBV12-4 with TRBJ2-6; possible D gene TRBD1, 5 bases. The CDR3 sequence is 15 residues long. V was clipped by 2 bases and J by 1 base, with 6 bases between them. The chain's CDR3 is CASSLKGSGANVLTF. The CDR3 DNA follows: TGTGCCAGCAGTTTAAAGGGGTCTGGGGCCAACGTCCTGACTTTC.